Shown below are 18 T cell receptor beta chains from a single sample sequenced in a study of blood T cell repertoires in COVID-19. Assay used: immunoSEQ multiplex PCR; TCRdb lists only in-frame clones, some missing. The sample lists roughly 180,000 clones, around 89% occurring once. Sequences were obtained from peripheral blood. These receptors were obtained from a woman aged 25 to 45 with acute or convalescent COVID-19.

The rearrangement joins TRBV21-1 to TRBJ2-3; the table's D call, TRBD1, has no DNA check behind it. TRBV21-1 is listed as a pseudogene. There are 16 residues in the CDR3. The CDR3 loop reads CASSKPGTGGSDTQYF. The DNA of the CDR3 is TGTGCCAGCAGCAAACCGGGGACAGGGGGTTCAGATACGCAGTATTTT.

The gene calls are TRBV19 and TRBJ2-1; 8 bases are shared with TRBD2. V shed 6 bases, J shed 4 bases, and the junction held 8 bases outside the gene matches. CDR1 LNHDA and CDR2 SQIVND come from the germline V gene (reference sequence). This CDR3 has 15 residues. In nucleotides, the CDR3 is TGTGCCAGTAGATCGGGAGGGTTCGGGTACAATGAGCAGTTCTTC. Translating gives CASRSGGFGYNEQFF.

This chain links TRBV6-1 with TRBJ1-4; D remains unclear. Looked up from germline, CDR1 is MNHNS and CDR2 is SASEGT. The CDR3 loop spans 8 amino acids. The V and J ends lost 5 bases and 17 bases respectively, with 6 bases between them. CDR3 region: CASSSSFF. For the CDR3, the DNA is TGTGCCAGCAGTTCCTCCTTTTTT.

This clone was detected only a few times. The CDR3 loop is CASSMAGQIAGNTIYF. CDR3 in DNA: TGTGCCAGTAGTATGGCGGGACAGATCGCTGGAAACACCATATATTTT. The chain links TRBV19 to TRBJ1-3; 7 bases are shared with TRBD1. CDR1 is LNHDA and CDR2 is SQIVND in the germline V gene (reference sequence). The J segment lost 2 bases and the V segment lost 3 bases, leaving 7 bases of the junction unmatched. CDR3 length: 16 residues.

This chain connects TRBV3-1 (or the pseudogene TRBV3-2) to TRBJ1-2; TRBD1 might be the D (5 bases). Germline V CDR1 and CDR2: LGHDT, YNNKEL (reference sequence). Trimming took 3 bases from V and 4 from J, leaving 12 bases between them. The CDR3 is made up of 14 amino acids. CDR3 nucleotide sequence: TGTGCCAGCAGCCAGCCAGGGTGGGGCTATGGCTACACCTTC. Protein sequence: CASSQPGWGYGYTF.

The rearrangement joins TRBV5-1 to TRBJ2-7; possibly TRBD1 for D (6 bases). Trimming took off 4 bases at V and 3 bases at J, with 20 bases between the two ends. Germline loops: CDR1 SGHRS, CDR2 YFSETQ. The CDR3 has 16 residues. As DNA, the CDR3 is TGCGCCAGCAGCGCGAACCCTGACAGGCTGGGCTACGAGCAGTACTTC. This gives the protein CASSANPDRLGYEQYF.

This clone was found once. J is TRBJ1-6 and V is TRBV5-1; the match to TRBD1 covers 8 bases. Germline values: CDR1 SGHRS, CDR2 YFSETQ. V shed 4 bases, J shed 6 bases, and the junction held 12 bases outside the gene matches. This CDR3 region has 17 residues. CDR3 in DNA: TGCGCCAGCAGCGTGAATATCGCGACAGGGGCTAATTCACCCCTCCACTTT. Translated: CASSVNIATGANSPLHF.

The rearrangement uses TRBV4-1 and TRBJ2-7; perhaps TRBD2 as D (6 bases). This CDR3 contains 14 residues. Germline assignment: CDR1 MGHRA and CDR2 YSYEKL. The ends were cut back, 0 bases at V and 5 bases at J, with 11 bases in the middle. The CDR3 nucleotides read TGCGCCAGCAGCCAAGATAAGGCTAGCGACGAGCAGTACTTC. Translation: CASSQDKASDEQYF.

The chain uses TRBV9 and TRBJ2-5, with a weak D call TRBD2 (5 bases). The CDR3 has 17 amino acids. From germline, CDR1 is SGDLS and CDR2 YYNGEE. V gave up 3 bases and J gave up 4 bases, with 22 bases separating them. The CDR3 protein is CASSAPGSFTPGETQYF. For the CDR3, the DNA is TGTGCCAGCAGCGCACCGGGAAGCTTTACGCCCGGAGAGACCCAGTACTTC.

The V and J genes are TRBV11-3 and TRBJ1-2; D ambiguous. With 2 bases removed from V and 4 bases from J, the gap between germline ends came to 8 bases. The CDR3 covers 13 residues. The V gene's germline CDR1 is SGHNT and CDR2 YENEEA. As DNA, the CDR3 is TGTGCCAGCAGCTTACGGGGTCTCTATGGCTACACCTTC. Translation gives CASSLRGLYGYTF. Full variable domain (missing parts from reference TRBV11-3 and TRBJ1-2): EAGVVQSPRYKIIEKKQPVAFWCNPISGHNTLYWYLQNLGQGPELLIRYENEEAVDDSQLPKDRFSAERLKGVDSTLKIQPAELGDSAVYLCASSLRGLYGYTFGSGTRLTVV.

The V gene is TRBV5-1, the J gene TRBJ1-2, with TRBD1 as a possible D gene (5 bases). V lost 6 bases, J lost 5 bases, and 17 bases lay in between. This CDR3 is 14 amino acids long. CDR1 and CDR2 from the germline V gene are SGHRS and YFSETQ. The chain's CDR3 is CASTRGAEGYGYTF. CDR3 DNA sequence: TGCGCCAGCACCCGGGGCGCGGAGGGGTATGGCTACACCTTC.

This rearrangement joins TRBV28 to TRBJ2-7; D is uncertain. CDR1 is MDHEN, CDR2 SYDVKM, per germline. The V end was cut by 7 bases, the J end by 3 bases, with 10 bases between. The CDR3 spans 12 residues. The CDR3 bases are TGTGCCAGCACGGAGAAATACTACGAGCAGTACTTC. Amino acids: CASTEKYYEQYF.

This clone has only a few counts. The CDR3 here is CANPDTENTEAFF. The CDR3 DNA reads as TGTGCCAACCCGGACACGGAGAACACTGAAGCTTTCTTT. The chain combines TRBV18 with TRBJ1-1; tentative D call: TRBD1 (5 bases). V was cut by 10 bases and J by 1 base, with 13 bases left in between. CDR3 length equals 13 residues. Per germline, CDR1 KGHSH and CDR2 LQKENI.

This chain connects TRBV11-3 to TRBJ2-1; 8 bases map to TRBD1. The CDR3 spans 12 residues. Losses at the gene ends were 8 bases for V and 15 bases for J; bases not matched to a gene: 12. The germline V gene has CDR1 SGHNT and CDR2 YENEEA. CDR3 residues: CASHPDGQGRFF. In DNA form, the CDR3 reads TGTGCCAGCCACCCTGATGGACAGGGACGGTTCTTC.

The rearrangement links TRBV7-9 to TRBJ2-1; 7 nucleotides line up with TRBD1. Per the germline V gene, CDR1 is SEHNR and CDR2 is FQNEAQ (reference sequence). The CDR3 loop spans 15 amino acids. Trimming cost V 5 bases and J 6 bases; bases outside gene matches: 10. CDR3 region: CASSRRTGQFNEQFF. The CDR3 nucleotides read TGTGCCAGCAGCCGACGGACAGGCCAATTCAATGAGCAGTTCTTC.

As to this clone: Germline and junction disagree at one end, which may indicate a read error. CDR3 sequence reads: CASSTGQHQETQYF. Written as DNA, the CDR3 is TGTGCCAGCAGTACAGGACAGCACCAGGAGACCCAGTACTTC. The chain uses TRBV6-5 and TRBJ2-5, with D maybe TRBD1 (6 bases). Germline V gene data show CDR1 as MNHEY and CDR2 as SVGAGI. The length of the CDR3 is 14 residues.

The CDR3 protein is CASSFGDRGATDTQYF. DNA of the CDR3: TGTGCCAGCAGCTTCGGGGACAGGGGGGCCACAGATACGCAGTATTTT. The chain carries TRBV7-9 and TRBJ2-3; TRBD1 matches at 11 bases. The CDR3 sequence is 16 residues long. Germline assignment: CDR1 SEHNR and CDR2 FQNEAQ (reference sequence). Trimming at V came to 3 bases and at J to 2 bases, leaving 4 bases not matched to a gene.

The chain couples TRBV5-1 to TRBJ2-7, with a possible D match to TRBD2 (6 bases). The CDR3 has 14 amino acids. Germline CDR1 is SGHRS and CDR2 is YFSETQ. The germline V and J ends were trimmed by 0 bases and 2 bases, with 9 bases remaining between them. The CDR3 DNA is TGCGCCAGCAGCTTGGAGGCGGGGACCTACGAGCAGTACTTC. This sequence encodes CASSLEAGTYEQYF.